The 17 T cell receptor beta chains below were found in one sample sequenced in a study of shared clonotypes between healthy human individuals. TCRdb's table, derived via immunoSEQ multiplex PCR, lists solely in-frame clones and lacks some. The repertoire holds 2,100,000 or so clones, with roughly 95% as singletons. The source material was naive CD4+ T cells sorted from blood. Subset noted: CD45RA+ positively selected. The source is a young man in good health.

The chain uses TRBV6-5 and TRBJ1-4, with TRBD1 matching over 7 bases. The V gene end was trimmed by 6 bases and the J gene end by 5 bases; junction bases not matched to a gene: 6. From germline, CDR1 is MNHEY and CDR2 SVGAGI. The CDR3 length is 14 residues. CDR3 loop: CASRSTGRNEKLFF. CDR3 bases: TGTGCCAGCAGGTCGACAGGGAGGAATGAAAAACTGTTTTTT.

The rearrangement joins TRBV29-1 to TRBJ2-7; 9 bases match TRBD1. From germline, CDR1 is SQVTM and CDR2 ANQGSEA. This CDR3 spans 13 amino acids. V was clipped by 7 bases and J by 5 bases; unmatched bases: 9. The CDR3 loop reads CSAEGDRANEQYF. The CDR3, as DNA: TGCAGCGCGGAAGGGGACAGGGCCAACGAGCAGTACTTC.

V is TRBV7-2 and J is TRBJ1-1; D not certain. CDR3 length equals 13 residues. With 8 bases removed from V and 1 base from J, the gap between germline ends came to 11 bases. Germline CDR1 and CDR2: SGHTA and FQGNSA. CDR3 protein: CASSPVGNTEAFF. CDR3 nucleotides: TGTGCCAGCTCCCCAGTTGGGAACACTGAAGCTTTCTTT.

The rearrangement links TRBV5-1 to TRBJ2-1; unclear D gene. The germline gives CDR1 SGHRS, CDR2 YFSETQ. This CDR3 has 13 amino acids. V was clipped by 2 bases and J by 5 bases, with 8 bases between them. This CDR3 is CASSFGSDNEQFF. CDR3 nucleotides: TGCGCCAGCAGCTTTGGATCGGACAATGAGCAGTTCTTC. Looking up the rest from reference TRBV5-1 and TRBJ2-1 gives the full variable domain: KAGVTQTPRYLIKTRGQQVTLSCSPISGHRSVSWYQQTPGQGLQFLFEYFSETQRNKGNFPGRFSGRQFSNSRSEMNVSTLELGDSALYLCASSFGSDNEQFFGPGTRLTVL.

The chain links TRBV2 to TRBJ2-7; D uncertain. Germline V CDR1 and CDR2: SNHLY, FYNNEI. The CDR3 spans 13 residues. V lost 4 bases to trimming and J lost 3 bases, with 10 bases between them. The CDR3 protein is CASSARASYEQYF. The CDR3 DNA reads as TGTGCCAGCAGTGCAAGGGCAAGCTACGAGCAGTACTTC.

The chain has TRBV18 and TRBJ1-1; 10 bases match TRBD1. J lost 6 bases, V lost 3 bases, and 4 bases had no gene match. The CDR3 extends over 14 amino acids. CDR1 is KGHSH and CDR2 is LQKENI in the germline V gene. The CDR3 DNA reads as TGTGCCAGCTCACCGCGACAGGGGGCCTCTGAAGCTTTCTTT. The encoded protein is CASSPRQGASEAFF.

This clone was observed once. This rearrangement joins TRBV25-1 to TRBJ1-3, with D uncertain. CDR1 and CDR2 (germline): MGHDK, SYGVNS. Trimming stripped 3 bases from V and 0 bases from J, with 9 bases between. The CDR3 spans 15 residues. Here the CDR3 DNA reads TGTGCCAGCAGTGACCCCCCAAGCTCTGGAAACACCATATATTTT. Its protein is CASSDPPSSGNTIYF.

V gene TRBV6-1 combines with J gene TRBJ1-2; a possible D gene is TRBD1 (6 bases). This CDR3 is built from 12 residues. V was cut by 6 bases and J by 8 bases, with 13 bases left in between. Germline V gene data show CDR1 as MNHNS and CDR2 as SASEGT. The chain's CDR3 is CASSKTTGGYTF. As DNA, the CDR3 is TGTGCCAGCAGCAAAACTACAGGGGGCTACACCTTC.

The chain links TRBV4-1 to TRBJ1-6; D possibly corresponds to TRBD1 (5 bases). Trimming took off 3 bases at V and 5 bases at J, with 14 bases between the two ends. Germline V gene sequence: CDR1 MGHRA, CDR2 YSYEKL. CDR3 length equals 16 residues. As DNA, the CDR3 is TGCGCCAGCAGCCACCCTAGGGACGGTAATAATTCACCCCTCCACTTT. This encodes CASSHPRDGNNSPLHF.

This chain links TRBV6-1 with TRBJ2-6; 7 bases fit TRBD2. This CDR3 is 14 amino acids long. V was pared by 7 bases and J by 2 bases, with 2 bases of the junction left unmatched. Germline CDR1 reads MNHNS; CDR2 reads SASEGT. This CDR3 is CASKRDAGANVLTF. The CDR3 region has the DNA TGTGCCAGCAAGCGGGATGCTGGGGCCAACGTCCTGACTTTC.

As regards this clone: The sample carries other DNA sequences with the same CDR3. This rearrangement joins TRBV2 to TRBJ1-5; 8 bases agree with TRBD1. CDR1 and CDR2 from the germline V gene are SNHLY and FYNNEI. V lost 2 bases, J lost 4 bases, and 1 base stayed unmatched. This CDR3 comprises 14 residues. The CDR3 spells CASSERQGNQPQHF. CDR3 DNA sequence: TGTGCCAGCAGTGAACGACAGGGGAATCAGCCCCAGCATTTT. The variable domain in full, completed from reference TRBV2 and TRBJ1-5, reads EPEVTQTPSHQVTQMGQEVILRCVPISNHLYFYWYRQILGQKVEFLVSFYNNEISEKSEIFDDQFSVERPDGSNFTLKIRSTKLEDSAMYFCASSERQGNQPQHFGDGTRLSIL.

V usage is TRBV19 and J usage is TRBJ1-1; a possible D gene is TRBD1 (5 bases). In germline, CDR1 is LNHDA, CDR2 SQIVND (reference sequence). V lost 8 bases, J lost 12 bases, and 19 bases lay in between. The CDR3 is made up of 12 amino acids. For the CDR3, the DNA is TGTGCCAGTCAACGGGCAGGGTTCGGAACTTTCTTT. Its translation is CASQRAGFGTFF.

This clone was observed once. The rearrangement links TRBV5-6 to TRBJ1-4; TRBD1 aligns across 9 bases. Trimming cost V 2 bases and J 7 bases; bases outside gene matches: 6. CDR1 and CDR2 (germline): SGHDT, YYEEEE. The CDR3 has 15 amino acids. The CDR3 sequence is CASSLTGQGGEKLFF. The CDR3 DNA reads TGTGCCAGCAGCTTAACGGGACAGGGAGGTGAAAAACTGTTTTTT.

To note about this clone: Other DNA variants within this sample encode the same CDR3. The CDR3 region is CASSFQGLYNSPLHF. Written as DNA, the CDR3 is TGTGCCAGCAGCTTCCAGGGACTCTATAATTCACCCCTCCACTTT. The rearrangement uses TRBV7-9 and TRBJ1-6; a possible D gene is TRBD1 (5 bases). This CDR3 comprises 15 residues. Trimming shortened V by 3 bases and J by 3 bases, and 9 bases separated the two germline ends. Germline loops: CDR1 SEHNR, CDR2 FQNEAQ (reference sequence).

The rearrangement links TRBV6-6 to TRBJ1-2; D may be TRBD1 (5 bases). The V gene's germline CDR1 is MNHNY and CDR2 SVGAGI (reference sequence). V lost 2 bases and J lost 6, with 13 bases in between. The CDR3 runs to 14 residues. CDR3 in DNA: TGTGCCAGCAGTTACGTCAGGGCCTACGATGGCTACACCTTC. Translating it yields CASSYVRAYDGYTF.

This clone appeared once. The CDR3: CASSLYGTSGSGETQYF. CDR3 sequence (DNA): TGTGCCAGCAGCTTATACGGGACTAGCGGGAGCGGAGAGACCCAGTACTTC. The V gene is TRBV7-2, the J gene TRBJ2-5, with 14 positions matching TRBD2. J lost 4 bases, V lost 2 bases, and 6 bases had no gene match. This CDR3 region has 17 residues. Germline CDR1 reads SGHTA; CDR2 reads FQGNSA.

This chain uses TRBV27 with TRBJ2-3; the match to TRBD2 covers 8 bases. Germline V gene data show CDR1 as MNHEY and CDR2 as SMNVEV (reference sequence). Trimming at V came to 6 bases and at J to 4 bases, leaving 9 bases not matched to a gene. The CDR3 runs 15 residues. DNA of the CDR3: TGTGCCAGCAGGGGTAGCGGGAAGGCCGCAGATACGCAGTATTTT. It specifies CASRGSGKAADTQYF.